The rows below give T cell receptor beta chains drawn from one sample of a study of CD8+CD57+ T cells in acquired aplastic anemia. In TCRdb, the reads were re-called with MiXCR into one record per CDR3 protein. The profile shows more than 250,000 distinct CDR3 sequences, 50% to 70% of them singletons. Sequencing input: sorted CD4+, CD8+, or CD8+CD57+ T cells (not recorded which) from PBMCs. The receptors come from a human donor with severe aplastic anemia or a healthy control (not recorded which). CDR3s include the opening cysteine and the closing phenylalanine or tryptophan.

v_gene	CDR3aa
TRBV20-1	CSAELPGTYEQYF
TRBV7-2	CASGQSRVIVKTQYF
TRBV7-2	CASSVGGSGYGYTF
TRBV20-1	CSAVRGEGYTF
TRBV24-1	CATSDPHGLGTHNEQFF
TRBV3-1	CASSQDHSSYNEQFF
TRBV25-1	CASSEYYRERENSPLHF
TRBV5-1	CASSLEGYENSPLHF
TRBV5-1	CASTMGDGWGELFF
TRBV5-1	CASSSQGAQDQPQHF
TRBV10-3	CAISDEVTEAFF
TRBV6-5	CASSYSGDNTGELFF
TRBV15	CATSRDPGDEQYF
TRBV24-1	CATQDREASPLHF
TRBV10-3	CAITAQGAGGQYF
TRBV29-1	CSVGTGKGYGYTF
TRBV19	CASSSGYNSPLHF
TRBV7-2	CASSQTSGTDTQYF